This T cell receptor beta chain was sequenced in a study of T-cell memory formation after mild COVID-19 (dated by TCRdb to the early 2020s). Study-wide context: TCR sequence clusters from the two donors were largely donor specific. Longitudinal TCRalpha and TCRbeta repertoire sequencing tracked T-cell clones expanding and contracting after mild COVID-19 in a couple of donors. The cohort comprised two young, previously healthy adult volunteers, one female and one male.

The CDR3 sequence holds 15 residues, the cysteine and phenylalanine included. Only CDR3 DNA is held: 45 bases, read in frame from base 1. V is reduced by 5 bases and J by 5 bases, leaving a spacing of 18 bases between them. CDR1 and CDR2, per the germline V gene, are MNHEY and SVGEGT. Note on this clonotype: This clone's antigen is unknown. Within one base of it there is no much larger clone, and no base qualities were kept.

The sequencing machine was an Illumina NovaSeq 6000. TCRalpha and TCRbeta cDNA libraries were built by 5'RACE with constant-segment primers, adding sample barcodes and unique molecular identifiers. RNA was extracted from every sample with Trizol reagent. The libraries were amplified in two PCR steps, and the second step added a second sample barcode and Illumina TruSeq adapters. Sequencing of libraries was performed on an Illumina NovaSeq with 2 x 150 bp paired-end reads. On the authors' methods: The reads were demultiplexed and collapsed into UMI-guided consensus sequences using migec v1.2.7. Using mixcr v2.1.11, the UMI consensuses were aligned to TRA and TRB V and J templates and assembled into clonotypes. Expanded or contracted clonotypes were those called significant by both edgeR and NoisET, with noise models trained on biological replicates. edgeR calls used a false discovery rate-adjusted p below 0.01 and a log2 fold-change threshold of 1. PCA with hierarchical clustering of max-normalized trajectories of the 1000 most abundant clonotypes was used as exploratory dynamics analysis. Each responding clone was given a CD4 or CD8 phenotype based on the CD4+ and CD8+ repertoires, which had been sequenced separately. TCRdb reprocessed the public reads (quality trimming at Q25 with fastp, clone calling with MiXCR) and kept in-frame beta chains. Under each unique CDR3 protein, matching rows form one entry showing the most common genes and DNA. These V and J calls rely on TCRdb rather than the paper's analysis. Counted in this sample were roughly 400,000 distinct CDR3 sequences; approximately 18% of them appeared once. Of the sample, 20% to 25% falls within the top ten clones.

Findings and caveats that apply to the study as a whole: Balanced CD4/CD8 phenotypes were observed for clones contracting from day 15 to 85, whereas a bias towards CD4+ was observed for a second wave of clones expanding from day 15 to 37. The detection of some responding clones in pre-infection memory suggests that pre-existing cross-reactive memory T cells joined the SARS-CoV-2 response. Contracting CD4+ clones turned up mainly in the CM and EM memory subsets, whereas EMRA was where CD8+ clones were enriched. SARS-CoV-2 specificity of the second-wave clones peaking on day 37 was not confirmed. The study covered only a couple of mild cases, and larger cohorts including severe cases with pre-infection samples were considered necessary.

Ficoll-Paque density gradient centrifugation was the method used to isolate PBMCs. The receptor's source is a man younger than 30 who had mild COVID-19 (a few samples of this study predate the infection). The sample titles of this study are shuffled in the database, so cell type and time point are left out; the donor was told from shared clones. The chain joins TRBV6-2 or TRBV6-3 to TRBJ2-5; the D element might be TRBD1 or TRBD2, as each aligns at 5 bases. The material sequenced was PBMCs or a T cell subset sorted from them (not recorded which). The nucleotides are TGTGCCAGCAGTAGCCTGGGGGTCCGAGGGGAGACCCAGTACTTC. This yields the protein CASSSLGVRGETQYF.